One sample yielded the 21 T cell receptor beta chains listed below, sequenced in a study of blood T cell repertoires in COVID-19. Only in-frame clones appear in the TCRdb table, and some are missing; sequencing was by immunoSEQ multiplex PCR. This table has roughly 260,000 clones, about nine tenths appearing once. The sequenced material came from peripheral blood. Receptor source: a woman aged 40 to 50 with acute or convalescent COVID-19.

A word on this clone: Distinct nucleotide sequences in the sample also encode this CDR3. The chain has TRBV5-1 and TRBJ1-1; TRBD1 matches 8 bases. CDR3 length: 15 amino acids. Unmatched junction bases numbered 6, after V lost 0 bases and J lost 5 bases. Germline V gives CDR1 SGHRS, CDR2 YFSETQ. The CDR3 reads CASSLARGQGTEAFF. CDR3 nucleotide sequence: TGCGCCAGCAGCTTGGCCAGGGGGCAAGGGACTGAAGCTTTCTTT. Variable domain in full (rest from reference TRBV5-1 and TRBJ1-1): KAGVTQTPRYLIKTRGQQVTLSCSPISGHRSVSWYQQTPGQGLQFLFEYFSETQRNKGNFPGRFSGRQFSNSRSEMNVSTLELGDSALYLCASSLARGQGTEAFFGQGTRLTVV.

The CDR3 reads CASSFLGRGENNEQFF. For the CDR3, the DNA is TGTGCCAGCAGTTTTCTGGGGAGGGGGGAGAACAATGAGCAGTTCTTC. The chain links TRBV27 to TRBJ2-1, with a possible D match to TRBD2 (7 bases). The CDR3 totals 16 residues. CDR1 is MNHEY, CDR2 SMNVEV, per germline (reference sequence). V was trimmed by 3 bases and J by 5 bases, leaving 17 bases between them.

The gene calls are TRBV6-4 and TRBJ2-1, with D uncertain. Germline V CDR1 and CDR2: MRHNA, SNTAGT. V was trimmed by 1 base and J by 7 bases, leaving 8 bases between them. This CDR3 has 13 amino acids. CDR3 in amino acids: CASSDLAYNEQFF. The DNA of the CDR3 is TGTGCCAGCAGTGACTTGGCTTATAATGAGCAGTTCTTC.

The chain is built from TRBV2 and TRBJ2-3, with D perhaps TRBD1 (6 bases). The germline V gene has CDR1 SNHLY and CDR2 FYNNEI. Trimming took off 3 bases at V and 8 bases at J, with 9 bases between the two ends. The CDR3 has 12 residues. The CDR3 DNA sequence: TGTGCCAGCAGTGAGGGGGCTGTTACGCAGTATTTT. It is translated as CASSEGAVTQYF.

The chain employs TRBV9 and TRBJ2-1; 10 bases are a match to TRBD2. The CDR3 spans 16 residues. J gave up 7 bases and V 0 bases, and 7 bases lay outside the gene matches. CDR1 and CDR2 (germline): SGDLS, YYNGEE. The CDR3 nucleotides read TGTGCCAGCAGCGTAGCCCCAGCGGGGGGGCCGAATGAGCAGTTCTTC. Translated: CASSVAPAGGPNEQFF.

This chain uses TRBV19 with TRBJ2-2, with 9 bases aligning to TRBD1. The CDR3 sequence is 14 residues long. Per germline, CDR1 LNHDA and CDR2 SQIVND (reference sequence). Losses at the gene ends were 7 bases for V and 8 bases for J; bases not matched to a gene: 8. The CDR3 spells CASTTGGGLGELFF. The CDR3 DNA follows: TGTGCCAGTACCACAGGGGGCGGTTTGGGGGAGCTGTTTTTT.

The chain carries TRBV9 and TRBJ1-5; D remains ambiguous. The CDR3 consists of 14 residues. Germline V gene sequence: CDR1 SGDLS, CDR2 YYNGEE. V lost 3 bases and J lost 9, with 16 bases in between. Written as DNA, the CDR3 is TGTGCCAGCAGCGAGGCGGAGGGATCGGGGCCCCAGCATTTT. Encoded protein: CASSEAEGSGPQHF. Drawing the rest from reference TRBV9 and TRBJ1-5, the complete variable domain is DSGVTQTPKHLITATGQRVTLRCSPRSGDLSVYWYQQSLDQGLQFLIQYYNGEERAKGNILERFSAQQFPDLHSELNLSSLELGDSALYFCASSEAEGSGPQHFGDGTRLSIL.

V gene TRBV5-1 combines with J gene TRBJ1-4, with TRBD1 matching 7 bases. The CDR3 covers 14 residues. Trimming cost V 4 bases and J 6 bases; bases outside gene matches: 6. Germline V gene lookup returns CDR1 SGHRS and CDR2 YFSETQ. In DNA, the CDR3 is TGCGCCAGCAGCCCGGACAGGCCTCATGAAAAACTGTTTTTT. It yields the protein CASSPDRPHEKLFF.

The chain couples TRBV19 to TRBJ1-1, with D possibly TRBD1 on 5 matching bases. The CDR3 spans 15 residues. The V gene lost 5 bases and the J gene lost 6 bases, with 19 bases spanning the gap. CDR1 LNHDA and CDR2 SQIVND come from the germline V gene (reference sequence). CDR3 DNA: TGTGCCAGTAGTCCGTCCCCAGGGTTAGGCGCTGAAGCTTTCTTT. Translated, it gives CASSPSPGLGAEAFF. The full variable domain, rest sourced from reference TRBV19 and TRBJ1-1, is DGGITQSPKYLFRKEGQNVTLSCEQNLNHDAMYWYRQDPGQGLRLIYYSQIVNDFQKGDIAEGYSVSREKKESFPLTVTSAQKNPTAFYLCASSPSPGLGAEAFFGQGTRLTVV.

The CDR3 sequence: CASSFLRDSQNVDGYTF. CDR3 nucleotide sequence: TGTGCCAGCAGTTTCCTCCGGGACAGCCAGAATGTCGATGGCTACACCTTC. The chain joins TRBV27 to TRBJ1-2; 7 bases are a match to TRBD1. CDR3 size: 17 residues. The junction had 16 bases not matched to a gene; V was cut back by 3 bases and J by 6 bases. Germline lookup yields CDR1 MNHEY and CDR2 SMNVEV (reference sequence).

This clone has just one count. The chain employs TRBV19 and TRBJ2-3; weak D call: TRBD1 (5 bases). V was trimmed by 10 bases and J by 0 bases, leaving 20 bases between them. The CDR3 has 16 residues. Looked up from germline, CDR1 is LNHDA and CDR2 is SQIVND (reference sequence). CDR3 region: CATTPRQQSSTDTQYF. The CDR3, as DNA: TGTGCCACTACCCCCCGACAGCAATCTAGCACAGATACGCAGTATTTT.

J is TRBJ1-2 and V is TRBV9; 9 bases agree with TRBD1. CDR1 and CDR2 from the germline V gene are SGDLS and YYNGEE. The CDR3 is 15 amino acids. Trimming removed 4 bases from V and 5 bases from J; junction bases left unmatched: 9. Written as DNA, the CDR3 is TGTGCCAGCAGCACCCGGGACAGGGTAGGGTATGGCTACACCTTC. This gives the protein CASSTRDRVGYGYTF.

The J gene is TRBJ2-3, the V gene TRBV11-2; 8 bases match TRBD2. J was trimmed by 2 bases and V by 4 bases; bases with no gene match: 8. Germline CDR1 reads SGHAT; CDR2 reads FQNNGV. The CDR3 loop spans 16 amino acids. This CDR3 reads CASSSEGGGYTDTQYF. DNA for the CDR3: TGTGCCAGCAGCTCAGAGGGCGGGGGGTACACAGATACGCAGTATTTT.

The chain uses TRBV2 and TRBJ1-5, with TRBD1 identical over 7 bases. CDR1 and CDR2 (germline): SNHLY, FYNNEI. The CDR3 is 14 residues long. V lost 4 bases and J lost 7; bases outside the gene matches: 7. The CDR3 nucleotides read TGTGCCAGCAGTGTCGACAGGGCAAGACAGCCCCAGCATTTT. Translating gives CASSVDRARQPQHF. The full variable domain, its missing parts supplied by reference TRBV2 and TRBJ1-5, is EPEVTQTPSHQVTQMGQEVILRCVPISNHLYFYWYRQILGQKVEFLVSFYNNEISEKSEIFDDQFSVERPDGSNFTLKIRSTKLEDSAMYFCASSVDRARQPQHFGDGTRLSIL.

This clone has a single count. This chain uses TRBV6-5 with TRBJ2-1; TRBD2 is a possible D gene (7 bases). V was cut by 9 bases and J by 2 bases, with 11 bases left in between. The CDR3 runs to 13 residues. Germline-derived CDR1 and CDR2 are MNHEY and SVGAGI. CDR3 coding DNA: TGTGCCAGTCAGGGGACTACCTACAATGAGCAGTTCTTC. Translating it yields CASQGTTYNEQFF.

The CDR3: CAIRAGAQETQYF. CDR3 DNA: TGTGCCATCAGGGCGGGGGCCCAAGAGACCCAGTACTTC. The chain is built from TRBV10-3 and TRBJ2-5, with a possible D match to TRBD2 (7 bases). The CDR3 contains 13 residues. V lost 6 bases, J lost 1 base, and 9 bases lay in between. CDR1 ENHRY and CDR2 SYGVKD come from the germline V gene.

The rearrangement uses TRBV19 and TRBJ1-1; TRBD1 agrees at 8 bases. Unmatched junction bases numbered 10, after V lost 10 bases and J lost 6 bases. The CDR3 sequence is 13 residues long. CDR1 is LNHDA, CDR2 SQIVND, per germline (reference sequence). CDR3 sequence reads: CATEGQGFAEAFF. The CDR3 DNA follows: TGTGCCACGGAAGGACAGGGTTTTGCTGAAGCTTTCTTT.

The chain has TRBV5-1 and TRBJ2-1; TRBD1 matches at 12 bases. The CDR3 consists of 16 residues. V dropped 4 bases and J dropped 10; count of bases not matched to a gene: 12. Germline CDR1 and CDR2: SGHRS and YFSETQ. The CDR3 here is CASSLPSGTGGAEQFF. In DNA, the CDR3 is TGCGCCAGCAGCCTGCCCTCCGGGACAGGGGGCGCCGAGCAGTTCTTC.

CDR3 protein: CASSSRQGYQETQYF. The CDR3 region has the DNA TGTGCCAGCAGCTCACGACAGGGGTACCAAGAGACCCAGTACTTC. The V call is TRBV7-2, the J call TRBJ2-5, with 8 nucleotides matching TRBD1. The junction had 4 bases not matched to a gene; V was cut back by 4 bases and J by 0 bases. CDR3 length equals 15 residues. Germline V gene sequence: CDR1 SGHTA, CDR2 FQGNSA.

This clone was seen a single time. The chain is built from TRBV4-1 and TRBJ2-4; 13 nucleotides line up with TRBD2. The CDR3 is made up of 17 amino acids. V lost 2 bases to trimming and J lost 2 bases; unmatched junction nucleotides: 3. Germline V lookup: CDR1 MGHRA, CDR2 YSYEKL. The CDR3 protein is CASSQPGLAGTKNIQYF. The CDR3 DNA reads TGCGCCAGCAGCCAACCGGGACTAGCGGGAACCAAAAACATTCAGTACTTC.

This rearrangement joins TRBV5-1 to TRBJ2-2; TRBD2 matches 10 bases. The CDR3 covers 16 residues. Germline CDR1 is SGHRS and CDR2 is YFSETQ. With 6 bases clipped from V and 3 bases from J, the junction kept 8 bases outside the gene matches. CDR3 loop: CASTLLAGPYTGELFF. The CDR3 coding sequence is TGCGCCAGCACCTTACTAGCGGGGCCTTACACCGGGGAGCTGTTTTTT.